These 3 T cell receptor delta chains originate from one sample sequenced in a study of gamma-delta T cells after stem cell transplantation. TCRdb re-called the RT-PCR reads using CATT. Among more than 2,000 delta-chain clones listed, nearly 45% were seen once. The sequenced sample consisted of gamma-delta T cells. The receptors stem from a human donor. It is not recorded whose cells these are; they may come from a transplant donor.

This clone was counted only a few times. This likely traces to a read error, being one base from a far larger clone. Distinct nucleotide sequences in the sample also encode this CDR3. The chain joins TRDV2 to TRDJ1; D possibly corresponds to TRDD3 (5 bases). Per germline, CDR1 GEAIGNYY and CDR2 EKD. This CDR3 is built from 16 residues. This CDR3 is CACDTLSGTNTDKLIF. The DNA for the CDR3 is TGCGCCTGTGACACCCTGTCTGGGACTAACACCGATAAACTCATCTTT.

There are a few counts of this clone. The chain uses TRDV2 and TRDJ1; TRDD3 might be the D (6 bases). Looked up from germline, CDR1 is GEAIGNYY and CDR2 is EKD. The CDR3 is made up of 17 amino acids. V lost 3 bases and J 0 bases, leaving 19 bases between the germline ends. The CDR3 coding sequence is TGTGCCTGTGACTCCCTAAGCTCCTGGGGTGACACCGATAAACTCATCTTT. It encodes CACDSLSSWGDTDKLIF.

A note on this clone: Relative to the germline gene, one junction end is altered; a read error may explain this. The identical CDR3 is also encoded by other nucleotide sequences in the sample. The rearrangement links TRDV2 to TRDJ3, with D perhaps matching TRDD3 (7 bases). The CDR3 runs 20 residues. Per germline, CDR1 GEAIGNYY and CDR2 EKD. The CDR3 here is CACDKALGFLSSCDTRQMFF. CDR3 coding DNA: TGTGCCTGTGACAAAGCACTGGGGTTCCTAAGCTCCTGTGACACCCGCCAGATGTTTTTC.